These 26 T cell receptor beta chains were sequenced from one sample in a study of Graves' ophthalmopathy and Graves' hyperthyroidism (dated by TCRdb to 2016 to 2018). The instrument was an Illumina HiSeq 2000. For repertoire sequencing, TCR beta CDR3 regions were amplified from RNA transcripts. The first round of RT-PCR was done with HTBI primers and the Qiagen OneStep RT-PCR kit, and was followed by a second round of multiplex PCR, then size selection and purification. TCRdb passed the public sequencing reads through fastp at Q25 and MiXCR, retaining productive beta sequences. One record per CDR3 amino acid sequence lists the most common genes and DNA. Recorded for this sample are 350,000 to 400,000 distinct CDR3 sequences; about 18% of them occurred a single time. Clones ranked in the top ten supply about 1.4% of the sample. Sequenced: peripheral blood. Source of these receptors: a woman younger than 35 with Graves' ophthalmopathy. Donor details come from another sample of the same person, matched by shared clones.

This clonotype was observed at least ten times. The J gene is TRBJ1-5, the V gene TRBV7-2; D unclear. The V gene lost 5 bases and the J gene lost 6 bases, with 11 bases spanning the gap. The CDR3 loop spans 13 amino acids. Germline CDR1 is SGHTA and CDR2 is FQGNSA. The CDR3 loop reads CASSLQPGQPQHF. CDR3 DNA: TGTGCCAGCAGCCTCCAGCCGGGTCAGCCCCAGCATTTT.

This clonotype occurred many times. V is TRBV11-2 and J is TRBJ1-1, with D possibly matching TRBD1 (6 bases). The germline V and J ends were trimmed by 0 bases and 0 bases, with 8 bases remaining between them. Looked up from germline, CDR1 is SGHAT and CDR2 is FQNNGV. CDR3 length equals 15 residues. CDR3: CASSLEGALNTEAFF. Here the CDR3 DNA reads TGTGCCAGCAGCTTAGAGGGGGCACTGAACACTGAAGCTTTCTTT.

The V and J genes are TRBV30 and TRBJ2-7; 14 bases map to TRBD2. Germline V gives CDR1 GTSNPN, CDR2 SVGIG (reference sequence). CDR3 length: 14 amino acids. V shed 3 bases and J 5 bases; nucleotides not matched to a gene: 3. The chain's CDR3 is CAWRGLAGVNEQYF. The DNA for the CDR3 is TGTGCCTGGAGGGGACTAGCGGGAGTGAACGAGCAGTACTTC.

V is TRBV18 and J is TRBJ2-4, with TRBD1 matching over 9 bases. This CDR3 is 18 amino acids long. The germline V gene encodes CDR1 KGHSH and CDR2 LQKENI. V dropped 5 bases and J dropped 0; count of bases not matched to a gene: 11. CDR3 coding DNA: TGTGCCAGCTCAGAAAGACAGGGGGGAACACTAGCCAAAAACATTCAGTACTTC. This translates into CASSERQGGTLAKNIQYF.

At least ten counts were recorded for this clonotype. The chain combines TRBV7-2 with TRBJ1-2; 7 nucleotides align to TRBD1. The V gene's germline CDR1 is SGHTA and CDR2 FQGNSA. V lost 5 bases and J lost 4; bases outside the gene matches: 10. CDR3 length: 15 residues. The CDR3 loop reads CASSHGQVGGYGYTF. The DNA for the CDR3 is TGTGCCAGCAGCCACGGACAGGTCGGGGGCTATGGCTACACCTTC.

At least ten counts were recorded for this clonotype. This chain joins TRBV12-3 or TRBV12-4 and TRBJ1-1; 9 bases are shared with TRBD1. The CDR3 loop spans 15 amino acids. Trimming cost V 4 bases and J 4 bases; bases outside gene matches: 7. Here the CDR3 DNA reads TGTGCCAGCAGTTCAGCACAGGGGGCCAGCACTGAAGCTTTCTTT. It specifies CASSSAQGASTEAFF.

The chain recombines TRBV20-1 with TRBJ1-1; D may be TRBD1 (5 bases). Trimming left V 7 bases short and J 4 bases short, with 16 bases between. Germline V gene sequence: CDR1 DFQATT, CDR2 SNEGSKA (reference sequence). The CDR3 has 13 residues. In DNA, the CDR3 is TGCAGTGGTAGGGCAGGGAGGGGCACTGAAGCTTTCTTT. Its translation: CSGRAGRGTEAFF.

The table lists this clonotype with many counts. The rearrangement uses TRBV7-8 and TRBJ2-5, with 7 bases fitting TRBD2. CDR3 length equals 18 residues. J was trimmed by 2 bases and V by 5 bases; bases with no gene match: 17. The germline V gene has CDR1 SGHVS and CDR2 FQNEAQ. Here the CDR3 DNA reads TGTGCCAGCAGCCTTCCTGGGGGGGTGTTAGCGTATCAAGAGACCCAGTACTTC. Amino acid sequence: CASSLPGGVLAYQETQYF.

The CDR3 reads CASTSGRRLYGYTF. DNA of the CDR3: TGTGCCAGCACCTCGGGACGGAGACTCTATGGCTACACCTTC. The chain is built from TRBV12-3 or TRBV12-4 and TRBJ1-2; possibly TRBD1 for D (5 bases). The ends were cut back, 7 bases at V and 4 bases at J, with 16 bases in the middle. This CDR3 has 14 amino acids.

This clonotype was observed many times. This chain uses TRBV28 with TRBJ1-2; the match to TRBD1 covers 12 bases. The V and J ends lost 6 bases and 4 bases, in that order; junction bases with no gene match: 6. Looked up from germline, CDR1 is MDHEN and CDR2 is SYDVKM. The length of the CDR3 is 15 residues. The CDR3 loop is CASSPGTGGGYGYTF. The CDR3 region has the DNA TGTGCCAGCAGCCCCGGGACAGGGGGCGGCTATGGCTACACCTTC.

The J gene is TRBJ1-1, the V gene TRBV6-5; D unclear. The CDR3 loop spans 15 amino acids. CDR1 is MNHEY and CDR2 is SVGAGI in the germline V gene. The ends were cut back, 3 bases at V and 0 bases at J, with 11 bases in the middle. This CDR3 is CASSYGRKMNTEAFF. The DNA for the CDR3 is TGTGCCAGCAGTTATGGACGCAAAATGAACACTGAAGCTTTCTTT.

There are many counts of this clonotype. The J gene is TRBJ1-5, the V gene TRBV6-1; D ambiguous. Trimming pared 2 bases from V and 2 bases from J, leaving 7 bases between. The CDR3 sequence is 14 residues long. Germline V CDR1 and CDR2: MNHNS, SASEGT. CDR3 coding DNA: TGTGCCAGCAGTGAAAGGAGGGGCAATCAGCCCCAGCATTTT. Protein sequence: CASSERRGNQPQHF.

This clonotype came up many times. The rearrangement uses TRBV2 and TRBJ1-2; no clear D. Germline-derived CDR1 and CDR2 are SNHLY and FYNNEI. The CDR3 length is 12 residues. The germline V and J ends were trimmed by 8 bases and 0 bases, with 7 bases remaining between them. CDR3 in amino acids: CASLGSNYGYTF. The CDR3 bases are TGTGCCAGCTTAGGGTCTAACTATGGCTACACCTTC.

The chain combines TRBV18 with TRBJ1-2; 10 nucleotides align to TRBD1. The CDR3 spans 16 residues. The V gene's germline CDR1 is KGHSH and CDR2 LQKENI. The V and J ends lost 4 bases and 8 bases, in that order; junction bases with no gene match: 13. The CDR3 nucleotides are TGTGCCAGCTCACAATCGACAGGGGGCGATAGCGGCGGCTACACCTTC. This translates into CASSQSTGGDSGGYTF.

Many counts were recorded for this clonotype. This chain uses TRBV19 with TRBJ1-6; the D gene is possibly TRBD1 (5 bases). Germline CDR1 reads LNHDA; CDR2 reads SQIVND (reference sequence). This CDR3 comprises 15 residues. V shed 7 bases and J shed 6 bases, with 16 bases lying between them. CDR3 DNA: TGTGCCAGTATGCGACAGTGGGGGTCTAATTCACCCCTCCACTTT. Residues: CASMRQWGSNSPLHF.

The table lists this clonotype with many counts. The rearrangement uses TRBV6-5 and TRBJ2-5, with TRBD1 matching over 7 bases. CDR3 size: 17 residues. Germline loops: CDR1 MNHEY, CDR2 SVGAGI. The ends lost 4 bases at V and 10 bases at J; junction bases unmatched: 21. The CDR3 spells CASSFRPGTAGNRGQYF. In nucleotides, the CDR3 is TGTGCCAGCAGTTTTCGCCCCGGGACAGCAGGCAATCGGGGCCAGTACTTC.

This clonotype has a count of ten or more. The chain recombines TRBV12-3 or TRBV12-4 with TRBJ2-5; TRBD1 matches 9 bases. This CDR3 has 14 amino acids. Trimming cost V 7 bases and J 8 bases; bases outside gene matches: 11. CDR3 loop: CASTLLGQGGTQYF. As DNA, the CDR3 is TGTGCCAGCACCCTTTTGGGACAGGGCGGAACCCAGTACTTC.

This clonotype was counted many times. This chain uses TRBV4-2 with TRBJ1-1; D is perhaps TRBD1 (5 bases). Trimming cost V 3 bases and J 0 bases, with 11 bases left between them. Germline CDR1 and CDR2: LGHNA and YNFKEQ. The CDR3 contains 15 residues. The CDR3 reads CASSHGRGVNTEAFF. For the CDR3, the DNA is TGTGCCAGCAGCCACGGAAGGGGCGTGAACACTGAAGCTTTCTTT.

This clonotype has just a few counts. The rearrangement links TRBV5-1 to TRBJ2-7; 7 bases line up with TRBD2. CDR3 length: 13 amino acids. CDR1 is SGHRS, CDR2 YFSETQ, per germline. The trim removed 0 bases at V and 6 bases at J, leaving 3 bases unmatched. The DNA of the CDR3 is TGCGCCAGCAGCTTGGACGGACTAGGCGAGCAGTACTTC. It codes for CASSLDGLGEQYF.

The chain links TRBV12-3 or TRBV12-4 to TRBJ1-6; the match to TRBD1 covers 7 bases. With 5 bases clipped from V and 9 bases from J, the junction kept 7 bases outside the gene matches. This CDR3 has 14 residues. In DNA, the CDR3 is TGTGCCAGCAGTCCCGGGACAGCGCCTTCACCCCTCCACTTT. Amino acid sequence: CASSPGTAPSPLHF.

This clonotype was counted many times. The chain joins TRBV28 to TRBJ2-5; a weak D match, TRBD1 (6 bases). Germline V gene data show CDR1 as MDHEN and CDR2 as SYDVKM. This CDR3 has 15 amino acids. Trimming took off 6 bases at V and 5 bases at J, with 19 bases between the two ends. The CDR3: CASSIQGVGWETQYF. Here the CDR3 DNA reads TGTGCCAGCAGCATACAGGGCGTGGGGTGGGAGACCCAGTACTTC.

This clonotype was counted at least ten times. The V and J genes are TRBV2 and TRBJ1-5; a weak D match, TRBD1 (6 bases). This CDR3 spans 14 amino acids. In germline, CDR1 is SNHLY, CDR2 FYNNEI. Trimming shortened V by 6 bases and J by 3 bases, and 12 bases separated the two germline ends. The CDR3, as DNA: TGTGCCAGCAGGGCACAGGGCCCCAATCAGCCCCAGCATTTT. Translation gives CASRAQGPNQPQHF.

This clonotype was picked up a small number of times. It may be a read error: a sequence one base away is much more abundant. The J gene is TRBJ1-1, the V gene TRBV4-1; a weak D match, TRBD1 (5 bases). CDR1 is MGHRA, CDR2 YSYEKL, per germline. There are 15 residues in the CDR3. V lost 10 bases to trimming and J lost 1 base, with 19 bases between them. The CDR3 sequence is CANALQSRGNTEAFF. CDR3 nucleotides: TGCGCCAACGCCCTGCAGTCGAGGGGGAACACTGAAGCTTTCTTT.

The chain recombines TRBV14 with TRBJ2-7; D is unresolved. V lost 0 bases and J lost 6, with 9 bases in between. The CDR3 covers 13 residues. Germline CDR1 is SGHDN and CDR2 is FVKESK. The CDR3 here is CASSQDLFLEQYF. CDR3 nucleotides: TGTGCCAGCAGCCAAGATCTCTTCCTCGAGCAGTACTTC.

This clonotype was seen ten or more times. The rearrangement links TRBV6-5 to TRBJ2-6; D unclear. The CDR3 has 16 amino acids. Germline CDR1 and CDR2: MNHEY and SVGAGI. Between the trimmed V and J ends, which lost 0 bases and 1 base, there was a span of 7 bases. CDR3 loop: CASSYSIRSGANVLTF. The CDR3 nucleotides read TGTGCCAGCAGTTACTCGATAAGGTCTGGGGCCAACGTCCTGACTTTC.

This clonotype appeared many times. V is TRBV15 and J is TRBJ2-2; possible D gene TRBD1, 6 bases. This CDR3 region has 14 residues. Germline V CDR1 and CDR2: LNHNV, YYDKDF (reference sequence). Trimming cost V 5 bases and J 1 base, with 8 bases left between them. The CDR3 sequence: CATSRTENTGELFF. DNA of the CDR3: TGTGCCACCAGCCGGACAGAGAACACCGGGGAGCTGTTTTTT.